This T cell receptor (beta chain) was sequenced for a study of vaccination and CD4 T cells after COVID-19. At the level of the study: As their vaccination, participants received two doses of either BNT162b2 or mRNA-1273 vaccine.

Treatment of the sample: approximately 9-day PBMC culture with coronavirus spike peptide pools or control peptides (ViraFEST assay). Oncomine TCR Beta short-read sequencing was applied to DNA from cultured CD4+ T cells. One entry per CDR3 protein, called by TCRdb with MiXCR from the PCR reads. The table has approximately 13,000 distinct CDR3 sequences, roughly 46% seen once. The V segment lost 2 bases and the J segment 9 bases; nucleotides outside the gene matches: 8. The CDR3 length is 15 residues. Per the germline V gene, CDR1 is SEHNR and CDR2 is FQNEAQ (reference sequence). As for this clonotype: As yet, its antigen is unknown.

Sample: CD4+ T cells from blood, cultured in vitro. The TCR originated in a human donor who had recovered from COVID-19. J is TRBJ2-1 and V is TRBV7-9, with 9 bases fitting TRBD2. CDR3 loop: CASSLNSGSFSEQFF. DNA of the CDR3: TGTGCCAGCAGCTTAAATAGCGGGAGTTTTAGTGAGCAGTTCTTC.